In this sample, the clone carrying this T cell receptor beta chain turned up once. Antigen: not known. TCRdb's copy holds only in-frame clones and misses some; the assay was immunoSEQ multiplex PCR. The sample lists about 31,000 clones, roughly 62% occurring once. ViraFEST expansion of antigen-specific CD4+ T cells with viral peptide pools preceded sequencing. The culture ran for approximately 10 days before CD4+ T cells were isolated. Vaccinees lacked prior SARS-CoV-2 infection and tested negative for nucleocapsid antibodies. These data originate in a study of vaccination effects on CD4 cells after COVID-19. Notes on the study in general: The authors studied few convalescent patients and collected no early post-infection timepoints. There was marked clonal contraction among infection- and vaccine-induced clones late after vaccination.

The specimen was CD4+ T cells from PBMCs cultured with HCoV-229E spike peptides, collected before COVID-19 vaccination. The TCR was taken from a human donor who received a COVID-19 vaccine.

In DNA form, the CDR3 reads TGCAGTGCTAGTGTGGGCTCCGGCTCCTACGAGCAGTACTTC. As protein: CSASVGSGSYEQYF. This rearrangement joins TRBV20-1 to TRBJ2-7; the D is unclear. Trimming cost V 3 bases and J 0 bases, with 12 bases left between them. Germline-derived CDR1 and CDR2 are DFQATT and SNEGSKA (reference sequence). The CDR3 sequence is 14 residues long.